This note documents a single T cell receptor beta chain sequence. As yet, its antigen is unknown. Stated time point: cycle 4 day 1 (C4D1), after five to seven weeks of nivolumab. In every patient, relapse followed autologous stem cell transplantation, while exposure to brentuximab vedotin differed. This record comes from a study of PD-1 blockade in classical Hodgkin lymphoma. Study-wide background: Intravenous delivery of nivolumab at 3 mg/kg to patients occurred every 2 weeks.

Clones were read by immunoSEQ multiplex PCR, and TCRdb kept only the in-frame ones, dropping some. The table shows about 93,000 clones, with roughly 78% occurring only once. Study-wide results and limits: Healthy donors were reported to have higher baseline TCR diversity than newly diagnosed patients. Possibly reflecting disease activity or prior therapy, repertoire differences have causes that remain undefined.

Per the germline V gene, CDR1 is SEHNR and CDR2 is FQNEAQ (reference sequence). The V segment lost 2 bases and the J segment 1 base; nucleotides outside the gene matches: 4. This CDR3 has 16 amino acids. The receptor was isolated from a human donor with classical Hodgkin lymphoma. This chain joins TRBV7-9 and TRBJ2-5; 10 nucleotides line up with TRBD2. Sequencing was performed on peripheral blood mononuclear cells (PBMCs), taken before the fourth cycle of nivolumab. The DNA of the CDR3 is TGTGCCAGCAGCTTAATGGCTAGCGGGAGCCAAGAGACCCAGTACTTC. Its protein is CASSLMASGSQETQYF.